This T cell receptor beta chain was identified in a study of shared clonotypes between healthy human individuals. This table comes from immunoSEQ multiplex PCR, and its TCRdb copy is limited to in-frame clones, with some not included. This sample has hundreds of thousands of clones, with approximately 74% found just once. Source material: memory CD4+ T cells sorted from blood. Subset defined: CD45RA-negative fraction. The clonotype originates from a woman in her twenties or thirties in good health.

As DNA, the CDR3 is TGTGCCAGCAGCGTAGGTGGACTATCAAGGACAGATACGCAGTATTTT. This sequence encodes CASSVGGLSRTDTQYF. The rearrangement uses TRBV9 and TRBJ2-3, with D maybe TRBD2 (6 bases). The V and J ends lost 0 bases and 3 bases respectively, with 14 bases between them. Germline loops: CDR1 SGDLS, CDR2 YYNGEE. This CDR3 region has 16 residues.